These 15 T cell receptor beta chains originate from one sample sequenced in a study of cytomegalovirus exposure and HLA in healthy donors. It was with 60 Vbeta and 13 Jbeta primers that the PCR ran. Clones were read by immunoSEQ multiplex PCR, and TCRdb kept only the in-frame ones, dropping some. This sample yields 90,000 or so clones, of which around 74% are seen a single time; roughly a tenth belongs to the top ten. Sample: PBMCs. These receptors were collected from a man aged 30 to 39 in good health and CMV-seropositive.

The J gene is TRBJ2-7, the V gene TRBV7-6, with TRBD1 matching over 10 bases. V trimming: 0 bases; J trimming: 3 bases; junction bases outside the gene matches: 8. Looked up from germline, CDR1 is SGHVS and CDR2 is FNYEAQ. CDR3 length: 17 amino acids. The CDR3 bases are TGTGCCAGCAGCTTAGCGCGGCCGGGACAGGGGCACTACGAGCAGTACTTC. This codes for CASSLARPGQGHYEQYF.

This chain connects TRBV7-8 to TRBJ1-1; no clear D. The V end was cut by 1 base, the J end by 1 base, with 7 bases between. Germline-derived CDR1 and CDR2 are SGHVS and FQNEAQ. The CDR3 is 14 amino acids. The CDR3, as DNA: TGTGCCAGCAGCTTAGGACTGACGAACACTGAAGCTTTCTTT. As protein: CASSLGLTNTEAFF.

The CDR3 DNA sequence: TGTGCCAGTAGTTGGACAGCGGATACCCTGTACGAGCAGTACTTC. It translates to CASSWTADTLYEQYF. V gene TRBV19 combines with J gene TRBJ2-7, with D perhaps matching TRBD1 (6 bases). Trimming stripped 5 bases from V and 4 bases from J, with 18 bases between. CDR1 LNHDA and CDR2 SQIVND come from the germline V gene (reference sequence). The CDR3 is made up of 15 amino acids.

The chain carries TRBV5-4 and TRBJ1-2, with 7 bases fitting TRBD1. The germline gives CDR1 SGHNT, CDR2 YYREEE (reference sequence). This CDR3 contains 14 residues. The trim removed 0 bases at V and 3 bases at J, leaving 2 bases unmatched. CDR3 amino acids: CASSLGDRDYGYTF. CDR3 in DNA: TGTGCCAGCAGCTTGGGGGACAGAGACTATGGCTACACCTTC.

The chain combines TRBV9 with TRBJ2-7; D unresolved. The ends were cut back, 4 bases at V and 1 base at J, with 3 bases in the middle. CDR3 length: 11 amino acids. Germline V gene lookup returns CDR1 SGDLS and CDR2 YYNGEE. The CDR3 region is CASSTSYEQYF. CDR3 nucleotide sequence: TGTGCCAGCAGCACTTCCTACGAGCAGTACTTC.

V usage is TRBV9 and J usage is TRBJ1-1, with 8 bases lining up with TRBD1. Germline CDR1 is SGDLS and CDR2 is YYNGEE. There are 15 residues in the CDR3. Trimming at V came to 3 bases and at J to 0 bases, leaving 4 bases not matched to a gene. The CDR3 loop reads CASSEGQGLNTEAFF. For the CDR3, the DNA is TGTGCCAGCAGCGAAGGACAGGGTTTGAACACTGAAGCTTTCTTT.

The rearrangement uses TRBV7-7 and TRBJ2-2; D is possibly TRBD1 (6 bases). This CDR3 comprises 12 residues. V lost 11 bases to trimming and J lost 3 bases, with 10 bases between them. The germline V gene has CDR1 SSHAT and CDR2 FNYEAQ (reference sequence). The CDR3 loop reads CAVTGYTGELFF. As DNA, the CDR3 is TGTGCCGTGACAGGATACACCGGGGAGCTGTTTTTT.

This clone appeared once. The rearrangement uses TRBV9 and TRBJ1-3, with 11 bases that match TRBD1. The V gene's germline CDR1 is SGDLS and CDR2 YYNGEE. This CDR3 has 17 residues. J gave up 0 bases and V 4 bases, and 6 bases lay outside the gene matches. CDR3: CASSTSGTGGSGNTIYF. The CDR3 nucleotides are TGTGCCAGCAGCACCTCCGGGACAGGGGGCTCTGGAAACACCATATATTTT.

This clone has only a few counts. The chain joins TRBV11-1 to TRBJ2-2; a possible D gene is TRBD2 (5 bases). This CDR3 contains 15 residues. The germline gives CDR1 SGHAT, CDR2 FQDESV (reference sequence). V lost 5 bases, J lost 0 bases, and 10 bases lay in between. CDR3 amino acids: CASSLPGTNTGELFF. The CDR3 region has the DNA TGTGCCAGCAGCCTCCCCGGGACGAACACCGGGGAGCTGTTTTTT.

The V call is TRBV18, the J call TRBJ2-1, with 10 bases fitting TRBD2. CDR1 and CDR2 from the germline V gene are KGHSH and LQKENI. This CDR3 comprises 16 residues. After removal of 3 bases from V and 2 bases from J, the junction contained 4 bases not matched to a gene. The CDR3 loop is CASSPPSGGAYNEQFF. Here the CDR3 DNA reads TGTGCCAGCTCACCCCCTAGCGGGGGAGCCTACAATGAGCAGTTCTTC.

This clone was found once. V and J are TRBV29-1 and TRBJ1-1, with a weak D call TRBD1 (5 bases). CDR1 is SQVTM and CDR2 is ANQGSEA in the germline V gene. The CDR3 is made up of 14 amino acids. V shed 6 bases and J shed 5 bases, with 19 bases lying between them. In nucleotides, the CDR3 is TGCAGCGTCGACCCCCACGGGGGACGGACTGAAGCTTTCTTT. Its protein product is CSVDPHGGRTEAFF.

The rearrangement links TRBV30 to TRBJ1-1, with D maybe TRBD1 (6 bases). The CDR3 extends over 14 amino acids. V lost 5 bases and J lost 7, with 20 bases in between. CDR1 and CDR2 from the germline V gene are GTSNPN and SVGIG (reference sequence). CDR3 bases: TGTGCCTGGTCACGAGGGGGACAATGGGGTGAAGCTTTCTTT. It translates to CAWSRGGQWGEAFF.

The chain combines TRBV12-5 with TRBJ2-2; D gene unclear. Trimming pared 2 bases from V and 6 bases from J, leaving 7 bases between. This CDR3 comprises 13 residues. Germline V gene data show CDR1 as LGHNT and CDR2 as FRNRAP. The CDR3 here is CASGLSGAGELFF. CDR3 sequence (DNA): TGTGCTAGTGGTTTGTCGGGTGCCGGGGAGCTGTTTTTT.

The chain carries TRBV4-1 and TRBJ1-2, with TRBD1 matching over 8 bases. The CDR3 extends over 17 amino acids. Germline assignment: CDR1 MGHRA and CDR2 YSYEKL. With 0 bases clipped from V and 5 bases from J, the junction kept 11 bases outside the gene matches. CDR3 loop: CASSQERTGTGTYGYTF. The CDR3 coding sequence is TGCGCCAGCAGCCAAGAGAGAACCGGGACAGGCACTTATGGCTACACCTTC.

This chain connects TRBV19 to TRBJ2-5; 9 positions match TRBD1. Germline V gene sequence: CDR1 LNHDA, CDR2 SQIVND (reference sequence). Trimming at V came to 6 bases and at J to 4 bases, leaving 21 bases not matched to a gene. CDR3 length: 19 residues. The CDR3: CASRGPISAKTGGLETQYF. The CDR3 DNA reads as TGTGCCAGTAGGGGACCAATCTCGGCAAAAACAGGGGGCCTAGAGACCCAGTACTTC.